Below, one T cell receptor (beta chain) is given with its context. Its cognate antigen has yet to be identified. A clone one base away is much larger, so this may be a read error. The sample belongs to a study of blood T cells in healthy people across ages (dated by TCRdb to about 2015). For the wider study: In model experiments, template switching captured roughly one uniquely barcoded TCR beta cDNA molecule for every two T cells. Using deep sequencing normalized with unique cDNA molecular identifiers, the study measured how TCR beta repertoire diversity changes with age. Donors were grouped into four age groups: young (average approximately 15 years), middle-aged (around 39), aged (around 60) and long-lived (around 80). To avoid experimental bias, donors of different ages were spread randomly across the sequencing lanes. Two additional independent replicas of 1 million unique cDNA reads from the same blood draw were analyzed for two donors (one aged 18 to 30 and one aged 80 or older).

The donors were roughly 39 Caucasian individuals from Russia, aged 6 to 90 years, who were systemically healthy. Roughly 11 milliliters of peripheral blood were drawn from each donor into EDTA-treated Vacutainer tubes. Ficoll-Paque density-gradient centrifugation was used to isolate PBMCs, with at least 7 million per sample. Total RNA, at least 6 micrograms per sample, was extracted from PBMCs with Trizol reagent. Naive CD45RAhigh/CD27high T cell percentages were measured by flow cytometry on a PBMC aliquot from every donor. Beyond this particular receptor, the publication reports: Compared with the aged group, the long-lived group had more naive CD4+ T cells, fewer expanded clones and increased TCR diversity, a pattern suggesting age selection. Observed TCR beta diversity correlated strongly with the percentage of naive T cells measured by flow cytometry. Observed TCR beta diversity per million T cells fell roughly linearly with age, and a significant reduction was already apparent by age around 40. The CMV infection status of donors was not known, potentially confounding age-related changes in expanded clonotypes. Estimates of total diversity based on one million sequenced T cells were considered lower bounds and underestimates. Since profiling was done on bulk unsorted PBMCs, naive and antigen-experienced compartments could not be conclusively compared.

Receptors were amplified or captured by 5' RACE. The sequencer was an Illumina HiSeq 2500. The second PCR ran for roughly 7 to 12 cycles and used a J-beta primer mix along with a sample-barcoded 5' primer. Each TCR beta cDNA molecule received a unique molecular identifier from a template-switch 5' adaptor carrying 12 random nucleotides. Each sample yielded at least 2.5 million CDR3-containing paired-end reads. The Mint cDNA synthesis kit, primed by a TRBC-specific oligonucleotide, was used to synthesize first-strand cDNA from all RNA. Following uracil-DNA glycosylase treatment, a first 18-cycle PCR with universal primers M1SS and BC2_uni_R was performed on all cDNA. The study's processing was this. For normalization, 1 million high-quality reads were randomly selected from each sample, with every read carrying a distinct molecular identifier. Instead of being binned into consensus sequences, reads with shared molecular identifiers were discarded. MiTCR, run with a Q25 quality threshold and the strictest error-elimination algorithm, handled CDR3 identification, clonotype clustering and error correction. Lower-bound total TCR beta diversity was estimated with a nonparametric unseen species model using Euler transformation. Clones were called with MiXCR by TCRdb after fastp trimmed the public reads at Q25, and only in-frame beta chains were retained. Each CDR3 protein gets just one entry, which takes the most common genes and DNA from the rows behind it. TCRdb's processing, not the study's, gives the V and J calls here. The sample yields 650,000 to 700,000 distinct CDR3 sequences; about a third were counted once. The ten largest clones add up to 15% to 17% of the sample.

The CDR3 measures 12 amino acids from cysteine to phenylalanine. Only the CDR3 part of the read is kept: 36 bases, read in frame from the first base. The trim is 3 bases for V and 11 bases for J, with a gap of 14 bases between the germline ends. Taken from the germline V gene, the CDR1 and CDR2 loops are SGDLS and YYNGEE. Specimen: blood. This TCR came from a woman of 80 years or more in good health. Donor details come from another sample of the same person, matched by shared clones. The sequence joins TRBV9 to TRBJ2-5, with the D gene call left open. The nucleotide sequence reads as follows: TGTGCCAGCAGCGCAAGGAACAATGAGCAGTACTTC. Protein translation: CASSARNNEQYF.